This TCR beta chain emerged from a study of Tregs in tolerant kidney transplant recipients. Study details: Sorting of CD4+CD25+CD127- cells followed roughly 3-day belatacept mixed lymphocyte reactions, sometimes with roughly 5-day graft donor restimulation. Sorting used antibodies to exclude donor cells. Study outcomes and limitations: Biological reproducibility was not directly addressed in this study. The most relevant donor-specific Treg TCRbeta repertoire apparently came from expansion with activated donor B cells.

Between the trimmed V and J ends, which lost 5 bases and 3 bases, there was a span of 18 bases. Germline V gene lookup returns CDR1 SGHRS and CDR2 YFSETQ. The CDR3 consists of 15 residues. This clone ranks as medium-sized (0.01 to 0.1%). Its antigen is still unknown. Produced via immunoSEQ multiplex PCR; TCRdb's table is partial and in-frame only. The top ten clones hold approximately 3.7% of a sample with just under 20,000 clones, about 71% of them seen once. The sequence was obtained from a human donor in good health. Material for sequencing was Tregs from blood cultured with allogeneic cells. The genes are TRBV5-1 and TRBJ2-7; D may be TRBD2 (6 bases). CDR3 in DNA: TGCGCCAGCAGAAAACCCGGGGGAGTGATCTACGAGCAGTACTTC. It yields the protein CASRKPGGVIYEQYF.